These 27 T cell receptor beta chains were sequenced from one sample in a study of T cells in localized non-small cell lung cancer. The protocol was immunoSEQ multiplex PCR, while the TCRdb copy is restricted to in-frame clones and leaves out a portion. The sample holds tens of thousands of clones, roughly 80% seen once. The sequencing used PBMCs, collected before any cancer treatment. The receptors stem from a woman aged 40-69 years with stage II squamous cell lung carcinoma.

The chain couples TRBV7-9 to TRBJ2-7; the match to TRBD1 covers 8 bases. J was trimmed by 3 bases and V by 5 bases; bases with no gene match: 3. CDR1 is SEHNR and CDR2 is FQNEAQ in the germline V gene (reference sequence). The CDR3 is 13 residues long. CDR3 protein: CASSPGQGYEQYV. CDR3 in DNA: TGTGCCAGCAGCCCCGGACAGGGCTACGAGCAGTACGTC.

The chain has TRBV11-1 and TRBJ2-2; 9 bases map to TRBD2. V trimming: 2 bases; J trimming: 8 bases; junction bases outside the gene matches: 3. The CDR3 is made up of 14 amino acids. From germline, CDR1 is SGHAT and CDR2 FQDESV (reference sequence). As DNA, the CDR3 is TGTGCCAGCAGCTTAACCCTAGCGGGAGGGGAGCTGTTTTTT. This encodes CASSLTLAGGELFF.

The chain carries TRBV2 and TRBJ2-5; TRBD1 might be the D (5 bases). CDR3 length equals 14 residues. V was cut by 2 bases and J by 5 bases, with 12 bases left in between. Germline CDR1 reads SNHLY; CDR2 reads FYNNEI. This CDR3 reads CASSEQGQTETQYF. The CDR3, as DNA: TGTGCCAGCAGTGAACAGGGTCAGACGGAGACCCAGTACTTC.

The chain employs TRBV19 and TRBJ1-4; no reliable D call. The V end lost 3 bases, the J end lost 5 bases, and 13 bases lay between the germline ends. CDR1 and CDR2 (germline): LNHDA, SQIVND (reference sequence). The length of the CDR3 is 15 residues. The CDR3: CASSISTAGNEKLFF. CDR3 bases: TGTGCCAGTAGTATTTCGACGGCGGGGAATGAAAAACTGTTTTTT.

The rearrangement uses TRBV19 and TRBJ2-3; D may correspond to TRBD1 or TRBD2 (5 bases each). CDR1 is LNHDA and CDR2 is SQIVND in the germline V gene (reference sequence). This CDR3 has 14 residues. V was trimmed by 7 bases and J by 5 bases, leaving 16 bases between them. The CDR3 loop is CASNPGPIQDTQYF. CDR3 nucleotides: TGTGCCAGTAACCCGGGACCGATCCAAGATACGCAGTATTTT.

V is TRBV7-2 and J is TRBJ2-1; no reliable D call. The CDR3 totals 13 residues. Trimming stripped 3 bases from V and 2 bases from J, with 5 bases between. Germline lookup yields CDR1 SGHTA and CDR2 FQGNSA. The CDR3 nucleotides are TGTGCCAGCAGCTTCGACGCCTACAATGAGCAGTTCTTC. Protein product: CASSFDAYNEQFF.

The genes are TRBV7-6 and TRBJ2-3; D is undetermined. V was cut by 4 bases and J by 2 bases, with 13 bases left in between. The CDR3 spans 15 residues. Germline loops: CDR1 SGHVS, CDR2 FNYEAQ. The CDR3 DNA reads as TGTGCCAGCAGCTGGGCCGAACTTTCCACAGATACGCAGTATTTT. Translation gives CASSWAELSTDTQYF.

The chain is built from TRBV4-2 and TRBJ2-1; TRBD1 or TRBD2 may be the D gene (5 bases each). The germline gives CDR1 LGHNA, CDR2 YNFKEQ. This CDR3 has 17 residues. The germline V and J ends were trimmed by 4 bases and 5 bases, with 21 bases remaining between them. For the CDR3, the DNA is TGTGCCAGCAGCCTCGATGGTGGGAAGGGGAGACACAATGAGCAGTTCTTC. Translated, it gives CASSLDGGKGRHNEQFF.

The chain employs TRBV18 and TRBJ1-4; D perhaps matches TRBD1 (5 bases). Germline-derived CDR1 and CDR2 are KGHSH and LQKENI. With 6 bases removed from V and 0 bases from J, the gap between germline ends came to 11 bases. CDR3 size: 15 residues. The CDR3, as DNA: TGTGCCAGCTCGCCAGACAGATCAACTAATGAAAAACTGTTTTTT. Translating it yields CASSPDRSTNEKLFF.

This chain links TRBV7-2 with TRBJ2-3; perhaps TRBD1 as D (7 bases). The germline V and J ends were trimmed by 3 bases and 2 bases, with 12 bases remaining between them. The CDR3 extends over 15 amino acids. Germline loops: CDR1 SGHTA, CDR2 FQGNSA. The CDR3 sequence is CASSLEGANTDTQYF. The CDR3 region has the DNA TGTGCCAGCAGCTTGGAGGGGGCAAACACAGATACGCAGTATTTT.

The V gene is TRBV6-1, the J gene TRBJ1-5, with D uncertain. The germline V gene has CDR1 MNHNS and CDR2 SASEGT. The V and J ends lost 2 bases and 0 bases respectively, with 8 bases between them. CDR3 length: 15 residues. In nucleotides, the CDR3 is TGTGCCAGCAGTGAACCAGACTATAGCAATCAGCCCCAGCATTTT. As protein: CASSEPDYSNQPQHF.

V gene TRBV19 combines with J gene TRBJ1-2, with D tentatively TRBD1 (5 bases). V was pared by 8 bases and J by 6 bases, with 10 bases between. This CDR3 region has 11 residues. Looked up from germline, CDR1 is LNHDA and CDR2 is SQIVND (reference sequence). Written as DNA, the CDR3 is TGTGCCAGTCTGGGGGGAGATGGCTACACCTTC. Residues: CASLGGDGYTF.

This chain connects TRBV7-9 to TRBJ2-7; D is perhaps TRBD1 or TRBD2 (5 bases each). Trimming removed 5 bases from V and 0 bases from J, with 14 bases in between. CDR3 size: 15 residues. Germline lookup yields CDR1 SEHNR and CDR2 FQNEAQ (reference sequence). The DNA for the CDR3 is TGTGCCAGCAGCGCGGACCCTGGGGGCTCCTACGAGCAGTACTTC. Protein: CASSADPGGSYEQYF.

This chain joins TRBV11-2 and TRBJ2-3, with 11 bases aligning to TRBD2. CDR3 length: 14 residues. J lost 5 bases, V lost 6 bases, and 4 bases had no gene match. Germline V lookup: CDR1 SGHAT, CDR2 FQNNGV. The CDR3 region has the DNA TGTGCCAGCAGTCGACTAGCGGGGAGAGATACGCAGTATTTT. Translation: CASSRLAGRDTQYF. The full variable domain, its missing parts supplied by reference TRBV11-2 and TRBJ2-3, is EAGVAQSPRYKIIEKRQSVAFWCNPISGHATLYWYQQILGQGPKLLIQFQNNGVVDDSQLPKDRFSAERLKGVDSTLKIQPAKLEDSAVYLCASSRLAGRDTQYFGPGTRLTVL.

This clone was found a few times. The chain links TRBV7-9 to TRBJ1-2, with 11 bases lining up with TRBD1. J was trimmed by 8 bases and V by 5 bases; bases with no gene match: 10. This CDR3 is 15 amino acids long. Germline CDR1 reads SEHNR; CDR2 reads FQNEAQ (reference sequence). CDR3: CASSNQGQGARGYTF. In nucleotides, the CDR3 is TGTGCCAGCAGCAACCAAGGACAGGGGGCGCGCGGCTACACCTTC.

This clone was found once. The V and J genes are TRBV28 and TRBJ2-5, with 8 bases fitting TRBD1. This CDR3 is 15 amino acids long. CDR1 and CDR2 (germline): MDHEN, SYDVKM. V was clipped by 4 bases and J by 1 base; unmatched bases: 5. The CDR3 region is CASSSRQGPQETQYF. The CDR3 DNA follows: TGTGCCAGCAGTTCCAGACAGGGGCCCCAAGAGACCCAGTACTTC. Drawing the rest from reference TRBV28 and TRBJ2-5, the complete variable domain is DVKVTQSSRYLVKRTGEKVFLECVQDMDHENMFWYRQDPGLGLRLIYFSYDVKMKEKGDIPEGYSVSREKKERFSLILESASTNQTSMYLCASSSRQGPQETQYFGPGTRLLVL.

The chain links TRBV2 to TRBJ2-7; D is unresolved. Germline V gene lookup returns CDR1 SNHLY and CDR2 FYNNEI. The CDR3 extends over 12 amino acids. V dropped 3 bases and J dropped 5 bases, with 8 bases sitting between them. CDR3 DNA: TGTGCCAGCAGTGATGACAAGGACGAGCAGTACTTC. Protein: CASSDDKDEQYF. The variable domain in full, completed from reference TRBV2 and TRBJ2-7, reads EPEVTQTPSHQVTQMGQEVILRCVPISNHLYFYWYRQILGQKVEFLVSFYNNEISEKSEIFDDQFSVERPDGSNFTLKIRSTKLEDSAMYFCASSDDKDEQYFGPGTRLTVT.

CDR3 region: CATSRVASGLYTDTQYF. As DNA, the CDR3 is TGTGCCACCAGCAGAGTAGCTAGCGGCCTTTACACAGATACGCAGTATTTT. This chain connects TRBV15 to TRBJ2-3; the match to TRBD2 covers 7 bases. The CDR3 has 17 amino acids. CDR1 and CDR2 from the germline V gene are LNHNV and YYDKDF (reference sequence). The V gene end was trimmed by 1 base and the J gene end by 2 bases; junction bases not matched to a gene: 9.

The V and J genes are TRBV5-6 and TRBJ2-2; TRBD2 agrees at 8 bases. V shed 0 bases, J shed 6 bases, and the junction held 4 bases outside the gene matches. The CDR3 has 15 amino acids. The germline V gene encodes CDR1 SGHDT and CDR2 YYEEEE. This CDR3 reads CASSLGTSRSGELFF. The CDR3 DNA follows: TGTGCCAGCAGCTTGGGGACTAGCCGTTCCGGGGAGCTGTTTTTT.

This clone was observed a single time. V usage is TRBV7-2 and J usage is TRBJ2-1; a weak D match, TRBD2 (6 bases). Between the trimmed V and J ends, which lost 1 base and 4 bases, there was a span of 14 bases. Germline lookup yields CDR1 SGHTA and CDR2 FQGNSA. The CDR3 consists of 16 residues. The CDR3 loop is CASSLVVSGVYNEQFF. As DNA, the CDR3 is TGTGCCAGCAGCTTAGTAGTTAGCGGAGTATACAATGAGCAGTTCTTC.

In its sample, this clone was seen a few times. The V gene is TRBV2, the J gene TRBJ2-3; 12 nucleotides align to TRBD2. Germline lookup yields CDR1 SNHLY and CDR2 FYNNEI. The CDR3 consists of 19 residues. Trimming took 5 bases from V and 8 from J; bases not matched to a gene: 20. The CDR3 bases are TGTGCCAGCAGTTCAACAGGGAGGGCGACTAGCGGGAGAATGGGTACGCAGTATTTT. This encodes CASSSTGRATSGRMGTQYF.

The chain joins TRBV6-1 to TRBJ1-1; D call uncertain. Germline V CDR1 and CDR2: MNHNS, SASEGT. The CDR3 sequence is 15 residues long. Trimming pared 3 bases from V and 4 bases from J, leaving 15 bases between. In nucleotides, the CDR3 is TGTGCCAGCAGTGAGGGTCTAGGGAGGGTCACTGAAGCTTTCTTT. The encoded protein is CASSEGLGRVTEAFF.

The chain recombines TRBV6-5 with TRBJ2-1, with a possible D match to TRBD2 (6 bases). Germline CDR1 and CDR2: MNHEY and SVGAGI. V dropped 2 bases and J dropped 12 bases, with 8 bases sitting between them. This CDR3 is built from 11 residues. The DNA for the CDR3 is TGTGCCAGCAGTTACGGGGGAGGGCAGTTCTTC. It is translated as CASSYGGGQFF.

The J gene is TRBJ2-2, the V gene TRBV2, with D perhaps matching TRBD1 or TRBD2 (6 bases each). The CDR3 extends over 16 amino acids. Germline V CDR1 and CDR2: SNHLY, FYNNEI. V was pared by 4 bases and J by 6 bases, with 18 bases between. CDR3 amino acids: CASSVHGGGRSGELFF. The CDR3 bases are TGTGCCAGCAGTGTTCACGGGGGCGGTAGGTCCGGGGAGCTGTTTTTT.

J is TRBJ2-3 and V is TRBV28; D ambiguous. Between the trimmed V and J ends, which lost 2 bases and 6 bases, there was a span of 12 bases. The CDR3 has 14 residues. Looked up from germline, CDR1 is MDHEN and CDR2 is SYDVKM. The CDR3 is CASSLAVQVDTQYF. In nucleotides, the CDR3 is TGTGCCAGCAGTTTAGCGGTGCAAGTCGATACGCAGTATTTT.

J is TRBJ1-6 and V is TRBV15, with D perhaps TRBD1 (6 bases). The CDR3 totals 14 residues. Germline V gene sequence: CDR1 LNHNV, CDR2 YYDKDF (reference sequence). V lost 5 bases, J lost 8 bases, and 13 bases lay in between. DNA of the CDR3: TGTGCCACCAGCCCCAGGGGTTCTCATTCACCCCTCCACTTT. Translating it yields CATSPRGSHSPLHF.

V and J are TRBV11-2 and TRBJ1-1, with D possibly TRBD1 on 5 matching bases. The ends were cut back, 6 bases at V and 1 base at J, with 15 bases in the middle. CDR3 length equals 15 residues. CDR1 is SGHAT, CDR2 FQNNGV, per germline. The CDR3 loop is CASSYTGTANTEAFF. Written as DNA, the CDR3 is TGTGCCAGCAGTTATACCGGGACGGCGAACACTGAAGCTTTCTTT.